Presented here are 22 T cell receptor beta chains from one specimen sequenced in a study of metastatic and nonmetastatic thyroid tumors (TCRdb year 2020). Library prep was done by PCR. Sequencer: Illumina HiSeq 4000. In-frame beta chains were kept once TCRdb had trimmed the public reads at Q25 with fastp and called clones with MiXCR. The sample includes 45,000 to 65,000 clones, with around a sixth observed a single time. The top ten constitute 2.5% to 3.5% of the sample. None of the patients had been given any treatment before thyroid surgery. The sample comprised blood. The receptors stem from a female donor with papillary thyroid cancer or a benign thyroid nodule (not recorded which). Some clones in this sample may be carry-over from other donors' samples.

This clone was seen more than once but under ten times. A junction boundary mismatches the germline segment, possibly from a read error. Here the CDR3 DNA reads TGTGCCAGCAGTGAGTCTAGCGGTACTTCCTACGATCAGTACTTC. This gives the protein CASSESSGTSYDQYF. The chain uses TRBV6-1 and TRBJ2-7; 7 bases align to TRBD2. Germline V CDR1 and CDR2: MNHNS, SASEGT. The CDR3 runs 15 residues.

The chain employs TRBV4-3 and TRBJ2-1; TRBD1 is a possible D gene (6 bases). CDR3 size: 14 residues. Germline loops: CDR1 LGHNA, CDR2 YSLEER. The V end was cut by 1 base, the J end by 9 bases, with 13 bases between. The CDR3 region has the DNA TGCGCCAGCAGCCAAGGCAGGGGATATACTGAGCAGTTCTTC. Its translation is CASSQGRGYTEQFF.

This clone was recorded many times. V usage is TRBV3-1 and J usage is TRBJ1-4, with D unresolved. The CDR3 length is 15 residues. Germline CDR1 and CDR2: LGHDT and YNNKEL (reference sequence). The ends were cut back, 1 base at V and 8 bases at J, with 14 bases in the middle. CDR3: CASSQGQAGREKLFF. The CDR3 DNA is TGTGCCAGCAGCCAAGGTCAGGCGGGTCGAGAAAAACTGTTTTTT.

The V and J genes are TRBV6-5 and TRBJ2-2; weak D call: TRBD2 (6 bases). The germline V gene has CDR1 MNHEY and CDR2 SVGAGI. The CDR3 sequence is 15 residues long. V lost 4 bases and J 3 bases, leaving 12 bases between the germline ends. The DNA of the CDR3 is TGTGCCAGCAGTTGGGACGGGAGTTACACCGGGGAGCTGTTTTTT. This codes for CASSWDGSYTGELFF.

This clone was counted at least ten times. This rearrangement joins TRBV5-5 to TRBJ2-7, with D possibly being TRBD2 (6 bases). V was pared by 1 base and J by 4 bases, with 12 bases between. From germline, CDR1 is SGHKS and CDR2 YYEKEE (reference sequence). The CDR3 has 14 residues. The CDR3 nucleotides are TGTGCCAGCAGCTTGTTGGTGGGGGGTTACGAGCAGTACTTC. Translated, it gives CASSLLVGGYEQYF.

This clone was counted a few times. Its ends do not fully match the called genes, so a read error is possible. The chain employs TRBV12-3 or TRBV12-4 and TRBJ1-2; D is ambiguous. The CDR3 runs to 14 residues. CDR3 residues: CTSRLGGKTGGYTF. In DNA form, the CDR3 reads TGTACCAGCAGATTAGGCGGGAAAACTGGAGGCTACACCTTC.

This clone was recorded a few times. The V call is TRBV28, the J call TRBJ2-6; D uncertain. From germline, CDR1 is MDHEN and CDR2 SYDVKM. V was cut by 1 base and J by 3 bases, with 7 bases left in between. The CDR3 loop spans 15 amino acids. DNA for the CDR3: TGTGCCAGCAGTTTATTAAGGAATGGGGCCAACGTCCTGACTTTC. Translation: CASSLLRNGANVLTF.

V is TRBV4-1 and J is TRBJ2-6, with D possibly being TRBD1 (6 bases). Germline CDR1 MGHRA, CDR2 YSYEKL. Trimming removed 0 bases at V and 10 bases at J, with 16 bases between. The CDR3 is 16 residues long. This CDR3 reads CASSQDQGSGDNVLTF. For the CDR3, the DNA is TGCGCCAGCAGCCAAGATCAGGGGTCTGGGGATAACGTCCTGACTTTC.

The rearrangement uses TRBV9 and TRBJ2-5; D not resolved. V gave up 4 bases and J gave up 3 bases, with 10 bases separating them. In germline, CDR1 is SGDLS, CDR2 YYNGEE. CDR3 length equals 13 residues. The CDR3 is CASSSPQEETQYF. CDR3 coding DNA: TGTGCCAGCAGCTCCCCCCAAGAAGAGACCCAGTACTTC.

The V and J genes are TRBV6-1 and TRBJ1-6; D is undetermined. This CDR3 contains 14 residues. Trimming shortened V by 7 bases and J by 6 bases, and 13 bases separated the two germline ends. Germline V lookup: CDR1 MNHNS, CDR2 SASEGT. This CDR3 reads CASTKVGSNSPLHF. The DNA for the CDR3 is TGTGCCAGCACCAAAGTGGGGAGTAATTCACCCCTCCACTTT.

This clone has at least ten counts. The chain joins TRBV5-5 to TRBJ2-2; no firm D call. Looked up from germline, CDR1 is SGHKS and CDR2 is YYEKEE (reference sequence). With 5 bases removed from V and 6 bases from J, the gap between germline ends came to 20 bases. The CDR3 spans 16 residues. The CDR3 protein is CASSGPKLGSSGELFF. For the CDR3, the DNA is TGTGCCAGCAGTGGACCTAAATTGGGTAGTTCCGGGGAGCTGTTTTTT. Looking up the rest from reference TRBV5-5 and TRBJ2-2 gives the full variable domain: DAGVTQSPTHLIKTRGQQVTLRCSPISGHKSVSWYQQVLGQGPQFIFQYYEKEERGRGNFPDRFSARQFPNYSSELNVNALLLGDSALYLCASSGPKLGSSGELFFGEGSRLTVL.

This clone was recorded many times. A clone one base away is much larger, so this may be a read error. The chain links TRBV4-1 to TRBJ1-2, with D tentatively TRBD1 (5 bases). Germline V lookup: CDR1 MGHRA, CDR2 YSYEKL. CDR3 length: 14 residues. The CDR3 region is CASNSRARGGGHTF. The CDR3 DNA reads TGCGCCAGCAACTCCAGGGCCCGGGGAGGTGGCCACACCTTC.

The table lists this clone with many counts. The chain uses TRBV2 and TRBJ1-2; D unresolved. V lost 3 bases and J 3 bases, leaving 8 bases between the germline ends. The CDR3 length is 13 residues. Germline values: CDR1 SNHLY, CDR2 FYNNEI. The CDR3 spells CASSDSSYYGYTF. The CDR3 bases are TGTGCCAGCAGTGATAGCTCCTACTATGGCTACACCTTC.

This clone was found many times. The chain is built from TRBV15 and TRBJ1-2, with a tentative D call TRBD1 (6 bases). Per germline, CDR1 LNHNV and CDR2 YYDKDF (reference sequence). This CDR3 has 16 residues. V lost 1 base to trimming and J lost 0 bases, with 12 bases between them. CDR3 nucleotides: TGTGCCACCAGCAGAGGGGGCGCAGGGGCTAACTATGGCTACACCTTC. This encodes CATSRGGAGANYGYTF.

This clone was observed many times. The chain is built from TRBV9 and TRBJ2-3; D remains unclear. CDR1 and CDR2 from the germline V gene are SGDLS and YYNGEE. V gave up 7 bases and J gave up 2 bases, with 11 bases separating them. CDR3 length: 13 amino acids. CDR3 DNA: TGTGCCAGCTCTGAAGGGAACACAGATACGCAGTATTTT. Protein: CASSEGNTDTQYF.

This clone was detected many times. The rearrangement joins TRBV10-2 to TRBJ2-7, with 7 bases matching TRBD1. Germline lookup yields CDR1 WSHSY and CDR2 SAAADI. The CDR3 totals 13 residues. The J segment lost 5 bases and the V segment lost 7 bases, leaving 8 bases of the junction unmatched. DNA of the CDR3: TGCGCCAGCACAAACCGACAGGGTAACGAGCAGTACTTC. This gives the protein CASTNRQGNEQYF.

This clone has ten or more counts. V and J are TRBV12-3 or TRBV12-4 and TRBJ1-2, with D unresolved. V shed 6 bases and J shed 3 bases, with 11 bases lying between them. The CDR3 runs 13 residues. The CDR3 DNA sequence: TGTGCCAGCAGCCGGGGAAGTCACTATGGCTACACCTTC. It translates to CASSRGSHYGYTF.

The chain has TRBV2 and TRBJ2-1, with TRBD2 matching 9 bases. The CDR3 covers 17 residues. J gave up 0 bases and V 11 bases, and 14 bases lay outside the gene matches. Germline V lookup: CDR1 SNHLY, CDR2 FYNNEI. As DNA, the CDR3 is TGTGCCGCCGGGAGTAGCGGGAGCGCTAGCTCCTACAATGAGCAGTTCTTC. Protein sequence: CAAGSSGSASSYNEQFF.

V is TRBV7-9 and J is TRBJ2-2, with 8 bases aligning to TRBD2. Germline CDR1 reads SEHNR; CDR2 reads FQNEAQ (reference sequence). This CDR3 spans 15 amino acids. J lost 10 bases, V lost 5 bases, and 12 bases had no gene match. CDR3: CASSPLGLAVVELFF. The DNA for the CDR3 is TGTGCCAGCAGCCCCCTCGGACTAGCTGTGGTGGAGCTGTTTTTT.

This clone came up a few times. Mismatch with germline at one junction end may stem from a read error. The V and J genes are TRBV27 and TRBJ2-7; D might be TRBD2 (6 bases). CDR1 MNHEY and CDR2 SMNVEV come from the germline V gene (reference sequence). The CDR3 extends over 14 amino acids. The CDR3 DNA reads as TGTGCCAGCAGTTTGACTAGAGGGAGTTACGAGCAATACTTC. This translates into CASSLTRGSYEQYF.

The V gene is TRBV11-2, the J gene TRBJ2-7, with 8 bases aligning to TRBD1. V gave up 8 bases and J gave up 1 base; unmatched junction bases: 10. CDR3 size: 15 residues. Germline V gene data show CDR1 as SGHAT and CDR2 as FQNNGV. The CDR3 sequence is CASGQTGDVSYEQYF. The DNA for the CDR3 is TGTGCCAGCGGCCAGACAGGGGATGTTTCCTACGAGCAGTACTTC. Using reference TRBV11-2 and TRBJ2-7 for the parts outside the CDR3, the full variable domain is EAGVAQSPRYKIIEKRQSVAFWCNPISGHATLYWYQQILGQGPKLLIQFQNNGVVDDSQLPKDRFSAERLKGVDSTLKIQPAKLEDSAVYLCASGQTGDVSYEQYFGPGTRLTVT.

This clone rates as medium-sized. The chain recombines TRBV27 with TRBJ1-5; D call uncertain. The V gene lost 3 bases and the J gene lost 5 bases, with 5 bases spanning the gap. CDR1 is MNHEY and CDR2 is SMNVEV in the germline V gene (reference sequence). The CDR3 is 12 residues long. The CDR3 nucleotides read TGTGCCAGCAGTTTCCGTGATCAGCCCCAGCATTTT. It specifies CASSFRDQPQHF.